These T cell receptor beta chains were read from a single sample in a study of blood T cell repertoires in COVID-19. The method was immunoSEQ multiplex PCR; TCRdb's version includes in-frame clones alone and lacks a portion of them. Of 110,000 to 150,000 clones in the sample, roughly 87% are singletons; the top ten hold approximately 2%. Source material: peripheral blood. The receptors shown here come from a man in his 70s with acute or convalescent COVID-19. CDR3s include the opening cysteine and the closing phenylalanine or tryptophan. A D gene is named only where the DNA matches it firmly. Not every row has a clone size; where given, it reads once, few, many or a size class.

>TRBD2|TRBV7-9|few|TRBJ2-5
CASSKRAGGSYQETQYF
TGTGCCAGCAGCAAGAGGGCGGGCGGGAGTTACCAAGAGACCCAGTACTTC
>-|TRBV4-1|-|TRBJ2-7
CASSQARGLTYEQYF
TGCGCCAGCAGCCAAGCGCGGGGTTTAACCTACGAGCAGTACTTC
>-|TRBV11-2|-|TRBJ2-2
CASSQGRSAGELFF
TGTGCCAGCAGCCAAGGCAGGTCAGCCGGGGAGCTGTTTTTT
>-|TRBV5-1|-|TRBJ2-1
CASSLDSGIHNEQFF
TGCGCCAGCAGCTTGGATTCGGGGATCCACAATGAGCAGTTCTTC
>-|TRBV11-2|-|TRBJ2-7
CASSGGTGRIYEQYF
TGTGCCAGCAGTGGGGGGACTGGAAGGATCTACGAGCAGTACTTC
>-|TRBV5-1|-|TRBJ2-2
CASRPRGPSNTGELFF
TGCGCCAGCAGGCCCAGGGGCCCCTCGAACACCGGGGAGCTGTTTTTT
>-|TRBV2|once|TRBJ2-7
CASFNSRETYEQYF
TGTGCCAGCTTCAACAGTCGCGAGACCTACGAGCAGTACTTC
>-|TRBV12-3/TRBV12-4|-|TRBJ1-2
CASSSSNYGYTF
TGTGCCAGCAGTTCCTCTAACTATGGCTACACCTTC
>-|TRBV19|-|TRBJ1-1
CASTQTIREGNTEAFF
TGTGCCAGTACCCAGACCATCAGGGAAGGGAACACTGAAGCTTTCTTT
>TRBD1|TRBV5-6|-|TRBJ2-2
CASSPTGTGNTGELFF
TGTGCCAGCAGCCCCACCGGGACAGGGAACACCGGGGAGCTGTTTTTT
>-|TRBV6-1|-|TRBJ1-1
CASSEGLGQNTEAFF
TGTGCCAGCAGTGAAGGCTTGGGACAGAACACTGAAGCTTTCTTT
>-|TRBV28|once|TRBJ1-6
CASSPGLSGSPLHF
TGTGCCAGCAGTCCAGGACTGAGTGGGTCACCCCTCCACTTT
>-|TRBV6-5|few|TRBJ1-5
CASSSSRSGPRPQHF
TGTGCCAGCAGTTCCTCCAGATCAGGTCCGAGGCCCCAGCATTTT
>TRBD2|TRBV9|-|TRBJ2-1
CASSVEPTSGSYNEQFF
TGTGCCAGCAGCGTAGAACCGACTAGCGGGTCTTACAATGAGCAGTTCTTC
>-|TRBV6-5|once|TRBJ2-7
CASSYAGSRGPYEQYF
TGTGCCAGCAGTTACGCGGGGTCGCGCGGCCCCTACGAGCAGTACTTC
>-|TRBV29-1|-|TRBJ1-1
CSVSRHTEAFF
TGCAGCGTGTCTAGGCACACTGAAGCTTTCTTT
>-|TRBV6-5|once|TRBJ1-1
CASSYSQVENTEAFF
TGTGCCAGCAGTTACTCGCAGGTCGAGAACACTGAAGCTTTCTTT
>-|TRBV7-9|-|TRBJ2-3
CASSLWESSTDTQYF
TGTGCCAGCAGCTTATGGGAGTCTAGCACAGATACGCAGTATTTT
>TRBD2|TRBV19|-|TRBJ2-3
CASRIAGISTDTQYF
TGTGCCAGTAGGATAGCGGGGATTAGCACAGATACGCAGTATTTT
>-|TRBV6-5|-|TRBJ1-1
CASTGRDTEAFF
TGTGCCAGCACAGGGAGGGACACTGAAGCTTTCTTT
>-|TRBV11-2|-|TRBJ1-5
CASSLVPGDEGTQHF
TGTGCCAGCAGCCTAGTCCCGGGGGACGAGGGTACCCAGCATTTT
>TRBD1|TRBV13|-|TRBJ2-1
CASSSMTGGSFVVQNNEQFF
TGTGCCAGCAGCTCTATGACAGGGGGCTCCTTTGTGGTCCAAAACAATGAGCAGTTCTTC
>TRBD1|TRBV5-8|-|TRBJ2-7
CASSTYWTGGSEQYF
TGTGCCAGCAGCACTTACTGGACAGGGGGCTCCGAGCAGTACTTC
>TRBD1|TRBV2|-|TRBJ2-1
CASRTGTGGYNEQFF
TGTGCCAGCAGGACCGGGACAGGGGGATACAATGAGCAGTTCTTC
>-|TRBV28|-|TRBJ1-2
CASSSAGGVDGYTF
TGTGCCAGCAGTTCTGCGGGCGGGGTGGATGGCTACACCTTC
>-|TRBV7-2|-|TRBJ1-2
CASSLGPEVNYGYTF
TGTGCCAGCAGCTTAGGCCCAGAAGTTAACTATGGCTACACCTTC
>TRBD2|TRBV3-1/TRBV3-2|-|TRBJ2-5
CASSQDGLARRETQYF
TGTGCCAGCAGCCAAGATGGACTAGCAAGGAGGGAGACCCAGTACTTC
>-|TRBV5-6|-|TRBJ1-6
CASSREWGNSPLHF
TGTGCCAGCAGCCGCGAGTGGGGCAATTCACCCCTCCACTTT
>-|TRBV5-1|few|TRBJ2-5
CASSFQSRRETQYF
TGCGCCAGCAGCTTTCAGAGTAGGAGGGAGACCCAGTACTTC
>TRBD2|TRBV2|once|TRBJ2-7
CASRLAGGASYEQYF
TGTGCCAGCAGGTTAGCGGGTGGGGCATCCTACGAGCAGTACTTC
>-|TRBV6-1|-|TRBJ1-6
CASSEGSSYNSPLHF
TGTGCCAGCAGTGAAGGGAGTTCCTATAATTCACCCCTCCACTTT
>TRBD1|TRBV7-9|-|TRBJ1-4
CASSFGTGGEKLFF
TGTGCCAGCAGCTTCGGGACAGGAGGGGAAAAACTGTTTTTT
>TRBD1|TRBV19|-|TRBJ2-1
CASSPRTGGWGNEQFF
TGTGCCAGTAGTCCGCGGACAGGGGGGTGGGGCAATGAGCAGTTCTTC
>TRBD1|TRBV6-5|-|TRBJ1-2
CASSYNRGSYTF
TGTGCCAGCAGTTATAACAGGGGTAGCTACACCTTC
>-|TRBV6-1|once|TRBJ1-6
CASSENGGWWSPLHF
TGTGCCAGCAGTGAAAATGGGGGGTGGTGGTCACCCCTCCACTTT
>-|TRBV11-2|-|TRBJ2-4
CASSPSRVGDTKNIQYF
TGTGCCAGCAGCCCATCTCGGGTCGGGGATACCAAAAACATTCAGTACTTC
>TRBD2|TRBV6-5|-|TRBJ2-7
CASRGGSYEQYF
TGTGCCAGCCGGGGGGGGTCCTACGAGCAGTACTTC
>TRBD2|TRBV30|-|TRBJ2-1
CACRSGNLNEQFF
TGTGCCTGCAGGAGCGGGAATCTCAATGAGCAGTTCTTC
>TRBD2|TRBV7-2|-|TRBJ2-7
CASSSSRGGTYEQYF
TGTGCCAGCAGCTCGTCCCGGGGGGGTACCTACGAGCAGTACTTC
>TRBD1|TRBV7-8|-|TRBJ1-1
CASSLGTVNTEAFF
TGTGCCAGCAGCTTGGGGACAGTGAACACTGAAGCTTTCTTT
>-|TRBV3-1/TRBV3-2|few|TRBJ1-6
CASSQRSNSPLHF
TGTGCCAGCAGCCAAAGGAGCAATTCACCCCTCCACTTT
>TRBD2|TRBV2|-|TRBJ2-3
CASSGSGGTSTDTQYF
TGTGCCAGCAGCGGTAGCGGGGGAACCAGCACAGATACGCAGTATTTT
>-|TRBV6-2/TRBV6-3|-|TRBJ1-5
CASSYSLRGGQPQHF
TGTGCCAGCAGTTACTCTCTGCGGGGGGGTCAGCCCCAGCATTTT
>-|TRBV9|-|TRBJ1-6
CASSVRVDNSPLHF
TGTGCCAGCAGCGTCAGGGTAGATAATTCACCCCTCCACTTT
>-|TRBV25-1|-|TRBJ1-3
CASRPGRREDTIYF
TGTGCCAGCAGACCGGGAAGAAGGGAGGACACCATATATTTT
>TRBD1|TRBV6-6|-|TRBJ1-2
CASSYRGSDYGYTF
TGTGCCAGCTCCTACAGGGGCTCCGACTATGGCTACACCTTC
>TRBD1|TRBV24-1|once|TRBJ1-5
CATSDPGTVQPQHF
TGTGCCACCAGTGACCCCGGGACAGTACAGCCCCAGCATTTT
>-|TRBV6-5|-|TRBJ1-2
CASSYSTGNRGYTF
TGTGCCAGCAGTTACTCGACAGGCAATAGGGGCTACACCTTC
>TRBD1|TRBV28|-|TRBJ1-6
CASRSDRANSYNSPLHF
TGTGCCAGCAGATCGGACAGGGCAAACTCCTATAATTCACCCCTCCACTTT
>-|TRBV10-3|-|TRBJ1-5
CAISEGRYSNQPQHF
TGTGCCATCAGTGAGGGCAGGTATAGCAATCAGCCCCAGCATTTT
>TRBD1|TRBV7-9|-|TRBJ1-1
CASTQGTGTYAFF
TGTGCCAGCACCCAGGGGACAGGTACCTACGCTTTCTTT
>-|TRBV5-1|-|TRBJ1-3
CASRLQGSGNTIYF
TGCGCCAGCAGGTTACAGGGTTCGGGAAACACCATATATTTT
>-|TRBV5-1|-|TRBJ1-5
CASSLVSGGGQPQHF
TGCGCCAGCAGCTTGGTGAGCGGGGGCGGGCAGCCCCAGCATTTT
>TRBD2|TRBV7-9|-|TRBJ2-7
CASSLGLAGVVDEQYF
TGTGCCAGCAGCTTAGGTCTAGCGGGAGTCGTGGATGAGCAGTACTTC
>-|TRBV6-5|-|TRBJ2-7
CASSYSSGTYEQYF
TGTGCCAGCAGTTACTCATCAGGGACCTACGAGCAGTACTTC
>-|TRBV7-9|-|TRBJ2-7
CASSSGQGSEQYF
TGTGCCAGCAGCTCTGGCCAGGGTTCCGAGCAGTACTTC
>TRBD1|TRBV30|-|TRBJ1-2
CAWSRTGGSDYGYTF
TGTGCCTGGAGTCGTACAGGGGGGTCTGACTATGGCTACACCTTC